The next 24 T cell receptor beta chains were all read from a single sample in a study of cytomegalovirus exposure and HLA in healthy donors. PCR amplification relied on 60 Vbeta primers (plus 13 Jbeta primers). The method was immunoSEQ multiplex PCR; TCRdb's version includes in-frame clones alone and lacks a portion of them. In the table there are 100,000 to 150,000 clones, approximately 80% of which are singletons. Sequencing input: PBMCs. All receptors derive from a female donor in good health and CMV-seropositive.

This clone appeared once. The gene calls are TRBV18 and TRBJ1-1, with D possibly being TRBD1 (6 bases). Per germline, CDR1 KGHSH and CDR2 LQKENI. Trimming pared 5 bases from V and 2 bases from J, leaving 12 bases between. The CDR3 sequence is 14 residues long. CDR3 residues: CASSASRGNTEAFF. CDR3 DNA sequence: TGTGCCAGCTCAGCCTCCAGGGGAAACACTGAAGCTTTCTTT.

The chain carries TRBV5-1 and TRBJ2-2; 10 nucleotides match TRBD1. CDR1 and CDR2 from the germline V gene are SGHRS and YFSETQ. The junction had 8 bases not matched to a gene; V was cut back by 4 bases and J by 5 bases. The CDR3 length is 16 residues. CDR3 DNA: TGCGCCAGCAGCAGTACCGGGACAGGGGTTACCGGGGAGCTGTTTTTT. As protein: CASSSTGTGVTGELFF.

The chain is built from TRBV11-2 and TRBJ2-2; 8 bases fit TRBD1. With 0 bases clipped from V and 3 bases from J, the junction kept 3 bases outside the gene matches. This CDR3 has 16 amino acids. Germline lookup yields CDR1 SGHAT and CDR2 FQNNGV. The CDR3: CASSLDRTGHTGELFF. The DNA of the CDR3 is TGTGCCAGCAGCTTAGATCGGACAGGGCACACCGGGGAGCTGTTTTTT. Full variable domain (remainder filled in from reference TRBV11-2 and TRBJ2-2): EAGVAQSPRYKIIEKRQSVAFWCNPISGHATLYWYQQILGQGPKLLIQFQNNGVVDDSQLPKDRFSAERLKGVDSTLKIQPAKLEDSAVYLCASSLDRTGHTGELFFGEGSRLTVL.

This chain connects TRBV28 to TRBJ1-3; D is unresolved. The germline CDR1 and CDR2 sequences are MDHEN and SYDVKM. V shed 5 bases and J shed 0 bases, with 20 bases lying between them. The CDR3 totals 18 residues. This CDR3 reads CASSEAGWAKDSGNTIYF. The DNA for the CDR3 is TGTGCCAGCAGTGAAGCAGGTTGGGCCAAGGACTCTGGAAACACCATATATTTT.

The V and J genes are TRBV6-6 and TRBJ2-6, with D tentatively TRBD2 (6 bases). Trimming took off 2 bases at V and 4 bases at J, with 9 bases between the two ends. The germline V gene has CDR1 MNHNY and CDR2 SVGAGI (reference sequence). This CDR3 has 15 amino acids. The CDR3 DNA reads TGTGCCAGCAGTTACGCGGGGAGGGGGGCCAACGTCCTGACTTTC. Protein product: CASSYAGRGANVLTF.

The chain recombines TRBV5-6 with TRBJ2-3, with a weak D call TRBD2 (6 bases). CDR3 length equals 17 residues. From germline, CDR1 is SGHDT and CDR2 YYEEEE. V lost 5 bases to trimming and J lost 4 bases, with 23 bases between them. Here the CDR3 DNA reads TGTGCCAGCAGTTGGGGAGGTTGGAGTTCCCTCCCAGATACGCAGTATTTT. Protein: CASSWGGWSSLPDTQYF.

In its sample, this clone was seen once. The genes are TRBV9 and TRBJ2-1, with D possibly matching TRBD1 (5 bases). CDR1 and CDR2 (germline): SGDLS, YYNGEE. The CDR3 covers 15 residues. Trimming took off 3 bases at V and 2 bases at J, with 12 bases between the two ends. The CDR3: CASSAHRYTYNEQFF. CDR3 nucleotide sequence: TGTGCCAGCAGCGCCCACAGGTACACCTACAATGAGCAGTTCTTC.

There are a few counts of this clone. This rearrangement joins TRBV19 to TRBJ2-1; 7 bases agree with TRBD2. The CDR3 loop spans 15 amino acids. The germline V gene has CDR1 LNHDA and CDR2 SQIVND (reference sequence). V was pared by 5 bases and J by 7 bases, with 11 bases of the junction left unmatched. The DNA for the CDR3 is TGTGCCAGTAGTGCCCCCGGACTAGTCGGGAATGAGCAGTTCTTC. Translating gives CASSAPGLVGNEQFF.

The chain combines TRBV5-4 with TRBJ1-2; 8 positions agree with TRBD1. The germline V gene has CDR1 SGHNT and CDR2 YYREEE (reference sequence). V gave up 3 bases and J gave up 4 bases; unmatched junction bases: 14. This CDR3 is built from 17 residues. The CDR3 DNA reads TGTGCCAGCAGCTCAACCCCGGCAGGGGGCGCAGGCTATGGCTACACCTTC. It encodes CASSSTPAGGAGYGYTF.

V usage is TRBV5-4 and J usage is TRBJ1-5; a possible D gene is TRBD1 (5 bases). Germline V gene data show CDR1 as SGHNT and CDR2 as YYREEE (reference sequence). CDR3 length equals 14 residues. V lost 2 bases to trimming and J lost 6 bases, with 12 bases between them. CDR3: CASSLGGGSQPQHF. The CDR3 nucleotides read TGTGCCAGCAGCTTAGGTGGGGGGAGTCAGCCCCAGCATTTT.

This clone occurred once. The chain joins TRBV30 to TRBJ2-7, with 11 bases aligning to TRBD2. The CDR3 totals 14 residues. With 4 bases clipped from V and 3 bases from J, the junction kept 5 bases outside the gene matches. CDR1 GTSNPN and CDR2 SVGIG come from the germline V gene (reference sequence). The CDR3 loop reads CAWTQLAGVYEQYF. In DNA form, the CDR3 reads TGTGCCTGGACCCAACTAGCGGGAGTCTACGAGCAGTACTTC.

In its sample, this clone was seen a few times. CDR3 region: CASSTRPTSGGNTDTQYF. As DNA, the CDR3 is TGTGCCAGCAGCACACGCCCTACTAGCGGGGGGAACACAGATACGCAGTATTTT. The genes are TRBV7-8 and TRBJ2-3, with TRBD2 matching 12 bases. This CDR3 spans 18 amino acids. Germline V gene lookup returns CDR1 SGHVS and CDR2 FQNEAQ. Trimming at V came to 5 bases and at J to 2 bases, leaving 11 bases not matched to a gene.

The chain is built from TRBV2 and TRBJ2-2; maybe TRBD1 (5 bases). Germline CDR1 reads SNHLY; CDR2 reads FYNNEI. The CDR3 totals 15 residues. Trimming took off 6 bases at V and 6 bases at J, with 17 bases between the two ends. The CDR3 reads CASRARGSQAGELFF. The CDR3 nucleotides read TGTGCCAGCAGAGCTAGGGGATCGCAAGCCGGGGAGCTGTTTTTT.

This chain joins TRBV6-5 and TRBJ2-7, with a weak D call TRBD2 (7 bases). Trimming shortened V by 10 bases and J by 4 bases, and 11 bases separated the two germline ends. The CDR3 covers 11 residues. Germline CDR1 reads MNHEY; CDR2 reads SVGAGI. CDR3: CATAGAYEQYF. DNA for the CDR3: TGTGCCACCGCGGGGGCTTACGAGCAGTACTTC.

This chain links TRBV29-1 with TRBJ2-3, with D possibly matching TRBD2 (6 bases). CDR3 length: 11 residues. Germline loops: CDR1 SQVTM, CDR2 ANQGSEA. V lost 7 bases, J lost 5 bases, and 10 bases lay in between. CDR3 coding DNA: TGCAGCGCCGTGCGGGGAGATACGCAGTATTTT. Translation gives CSAVRGDTQYF.

This clone was observed a few times. The germline gene is not matched at one end of the junction; a read error may be the cause. The chain joins TRBV29-1 to TRBJ2-3, with 8 nucleotides matching TRBD1. Germline assignment: CDR1 SQVTM and CDR2 ANQGSEA. The CDR3 extends over 14 amino acids. The CDR3 region is CSVEGQGAPDTQYF. CDR3 bases: TGCAGCGTGGAAGGGCAGGGGGCGCCGGATACGCAGTATTTT.

V usage is TRBV5-4 and J usage is TRBJ2-7; 10 bases align to TRBD1. The CDR3 is 14 amino acids. CDR1 is SGHNT, CDR2 YYREEE, per germline (reference sequence). V was clipped by 3 bases and J by 3 bases; unmatched bases: 3. The CDR3 nucleotides are TGTGCCAGCAGCTACGGGACAGGGGACTACGAGCAGTACTTC. It codes for CASSYGTGDYEQYF.

The chain joins TRBV2 to TRBJ1-2; 8 bases are a match to TRBD1. CDR3 length: 14 amino acids. V trimming: 8 bases; J trimming: 0 bases; junction bases outside the gene matches: 5. The germline CDR1 and CDR2 sequences are SNHLY and FYNNEI. The CDR3 region is CASEGTGANYGYTF. CDR3 coding DNA: TGTGCCAGCGAGGGGACAGGAGCTAACTATGGCTACACCTTC.

V and J are TRBV20-1 and TRBJ2-5, with unresolved D. CDR3 length equals 10 residues. Germline CDR1 and CDR2: DFQATT and SNEGSKA (reference sequence). V lost 6 bases to trimming and J lost 1 base, with 3 bases between them. The chain's CDR3 is CSAGQETQYF. CDR3 sequence (DNA): TGCAGTGCCGGCCAAGAGACCCAGTACTTC.

V is TRBV10-3 and J is TRBJ2-7; 9 positions agree with TRBD2. Per the germline V gene, CDR1 is ENHRY and CDR2 is SYGVKD. The CDR3 is 11 residues long. DNA for the CDR3: TGTGGAATAGCGGGAGACGGCGAGCAGTACTTC. Residues: CGIAGDGEQYF.

This clone was seen only once. The CDR3 DNA reads as TGTGCCAGCAGCCAACCACAGGGGAACACTGAAGCTTTCTTT. Encoded protein: CASSQPQGNTEAFF. The J gene is TRBJ1-1, the V gene TRBV5-5; D is possibly TRBD1 (6 bases). Trimming took 4 bases from V and 1 from J, leaving 11 bases between them. Germline CDR1 is SGHKS and CDR2 is YYEKEE (reference sequence). The CDR3 is 14 amino acids.

The chain uses TRBV7-9 and TRBJ1-6; TRBD1 aligns across 10 bases. There are 16 residues in the CDR3. Trimming removed 4 bases from V and 6 bases from J; junction bases left unmatched: 6. Germline CDR1 reads SEHNR; CDR2 reads FQNEAQ (reference sequence). CDR3 sequence (DNA): TGTGCCAGCAGCTGGACAGGGGGTCGTCTTAATTCACCCCTCCACTTT. Amino acid sequence: CASSWTGGRLNSPLHF. Drawing the rest from reference TRBV7-9 and TRBJ1-6, the complete variable domain is DTGVSQNPRHKITKRGQNVTFRCDPISEHNRLYWYRQTLGQGPEFLTYFQNEAQLEKSRLLSDRFSAERPKGSFSTLEIQRTEQGDSAMYLCASSWTGGRLNSPLHFGNGTRLTVT.

The rearrangement joins TRBV5-1 to TRBJ2-1, with D possibly TRBD1 on 6 matching bases. The ends were cut back, 0 bases at V and 1 base at J, with 11 bases in the middle. Germline V lookup: CDR1 SGHRS, CDR2 YFSETQ. The CDR3 consists of 16 residues. CDR3 DNA: TGCGCCAGCAGCTTGGCCACAGGGACATCCTACAATGAGCAGTTCTTC. Residues: CASSLATGTSYNEQFF.

The rearrangement uses TRBV5-4 and TRBJ2-7, with D hard to call. CDR1 is SGHNT, CDR2 YYREEE, per germline (reference sequence). V was clipped by 0 bases and J by 0 bases, with 10 bases between them. This CDR3 is 15 amino acids long. CDR3 sequence (DNA): TGTGCCAGCAGCTTGGGGCTTACAAGCTCCTACGAGCAGTACTTC. As protein: CASSLGLTSSYEQYF.